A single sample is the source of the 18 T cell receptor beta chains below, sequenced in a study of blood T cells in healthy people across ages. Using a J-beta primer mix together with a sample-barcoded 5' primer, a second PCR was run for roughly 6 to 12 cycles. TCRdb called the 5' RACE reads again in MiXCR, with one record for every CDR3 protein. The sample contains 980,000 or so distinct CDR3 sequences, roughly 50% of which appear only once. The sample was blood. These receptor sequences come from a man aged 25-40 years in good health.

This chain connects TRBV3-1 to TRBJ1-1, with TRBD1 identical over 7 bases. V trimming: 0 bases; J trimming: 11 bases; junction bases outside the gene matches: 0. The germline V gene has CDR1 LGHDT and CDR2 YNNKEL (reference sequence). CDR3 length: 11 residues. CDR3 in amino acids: CASSQEGQAFF. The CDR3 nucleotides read TGTGCCAGCAGCCAAGAGGGACAGGCTTTCTTT.

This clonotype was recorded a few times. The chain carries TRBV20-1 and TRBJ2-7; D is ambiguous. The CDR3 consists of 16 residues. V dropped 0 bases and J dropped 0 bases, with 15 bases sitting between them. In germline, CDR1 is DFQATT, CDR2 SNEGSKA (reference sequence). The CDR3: CSARDLSFPSSYEQYF. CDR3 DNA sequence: TGCAGTGCTAGAGATCTAAGTTTTCCAAGCTCCTACGAGCAGTACTTC.

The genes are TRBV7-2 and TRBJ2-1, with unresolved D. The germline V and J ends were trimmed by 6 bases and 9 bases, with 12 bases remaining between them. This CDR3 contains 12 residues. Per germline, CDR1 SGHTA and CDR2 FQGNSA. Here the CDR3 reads CASRPSVLEQFF. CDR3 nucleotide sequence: TGTGCCAGCAGACCAAGCGTGCTTGAGCAGTTCTTC.

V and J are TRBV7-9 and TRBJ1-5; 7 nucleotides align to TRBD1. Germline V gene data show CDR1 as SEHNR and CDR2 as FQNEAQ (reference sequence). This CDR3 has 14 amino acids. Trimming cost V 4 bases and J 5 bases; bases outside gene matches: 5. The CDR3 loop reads CASSSDRIDQPQHF. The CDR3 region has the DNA TGTGCCAGCAGCTCGGACAGGATAGATCAGCCCCAGCATTTT.

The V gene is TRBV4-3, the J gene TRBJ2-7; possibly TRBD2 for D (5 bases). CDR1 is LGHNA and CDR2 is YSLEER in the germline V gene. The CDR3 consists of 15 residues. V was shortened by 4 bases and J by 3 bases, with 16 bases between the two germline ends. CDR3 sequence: CASSPLREGDYEQYF. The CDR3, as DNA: TGCGCCAGCAGCCCGCTGAGAGAGGGAGACTACGAGCAGTACTTC.

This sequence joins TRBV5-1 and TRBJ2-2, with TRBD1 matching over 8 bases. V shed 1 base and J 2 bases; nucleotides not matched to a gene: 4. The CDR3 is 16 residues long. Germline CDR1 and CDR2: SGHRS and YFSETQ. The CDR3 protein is CASSLNQGANTGELFF. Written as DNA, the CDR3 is TGCGCCAGCAGCTTGAACCAGGGGGCTAACACCGGGGAGCTGTTTTTT.

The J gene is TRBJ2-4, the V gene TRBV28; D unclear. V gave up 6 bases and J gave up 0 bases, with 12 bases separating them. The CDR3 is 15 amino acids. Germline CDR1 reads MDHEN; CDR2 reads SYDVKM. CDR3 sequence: CASRSGTLAKNIQYF. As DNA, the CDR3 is TGTGCCAGCAGATCCGGTACCTTAGCCAAAAACATTCAGTACTTC.

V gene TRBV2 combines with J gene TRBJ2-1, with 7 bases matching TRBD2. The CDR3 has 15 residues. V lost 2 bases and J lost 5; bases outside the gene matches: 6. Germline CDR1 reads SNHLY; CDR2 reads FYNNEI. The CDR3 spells CASSESGLLNNEQFF. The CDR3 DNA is TGTGCCAGCAGTGAATCGGGACTACTAAACAATGAGCAGTTCTTC.

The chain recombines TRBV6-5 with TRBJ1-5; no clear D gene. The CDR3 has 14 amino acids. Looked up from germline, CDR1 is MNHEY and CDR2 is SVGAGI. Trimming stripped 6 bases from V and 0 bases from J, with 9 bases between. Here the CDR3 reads CASSYTDSNQPQHF. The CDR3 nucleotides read TGTGCCAGCAGCTATACAGATAGCAATCAGCCCCAGCATTTT.

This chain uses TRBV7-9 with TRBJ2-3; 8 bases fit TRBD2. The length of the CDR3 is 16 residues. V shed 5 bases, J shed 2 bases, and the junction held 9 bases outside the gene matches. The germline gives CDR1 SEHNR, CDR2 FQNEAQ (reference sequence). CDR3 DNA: TGTGCCAGCAGCACGTCCTCGGGGGGGAACACAGATACGCAGTATTTT. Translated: CASSTSSGGNTDTQYF.

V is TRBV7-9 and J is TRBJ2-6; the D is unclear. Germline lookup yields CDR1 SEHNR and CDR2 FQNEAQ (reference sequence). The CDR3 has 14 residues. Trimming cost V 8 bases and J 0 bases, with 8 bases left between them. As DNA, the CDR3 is TGTGCCAGCTACTACAGCTCTGGGGCCAACGTCCTGACTTTC. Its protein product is CASYYSSGANVLTF.

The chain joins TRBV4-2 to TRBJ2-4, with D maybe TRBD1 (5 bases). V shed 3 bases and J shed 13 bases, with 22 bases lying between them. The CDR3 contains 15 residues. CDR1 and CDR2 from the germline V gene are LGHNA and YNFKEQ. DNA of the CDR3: TGTGCCAGCAGCCATATCACAGGAGCACCCAATGAGCAGTACTTC. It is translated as CASSHITGAPNEQYF.

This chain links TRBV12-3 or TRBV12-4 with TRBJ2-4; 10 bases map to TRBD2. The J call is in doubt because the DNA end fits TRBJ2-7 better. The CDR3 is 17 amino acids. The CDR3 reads CASSLALTGLATPEQYF. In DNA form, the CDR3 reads TGTGCCAGCAGTTTAGCGCTAACGGGACTAGCGACGCCCGAGCAGTACTTC.

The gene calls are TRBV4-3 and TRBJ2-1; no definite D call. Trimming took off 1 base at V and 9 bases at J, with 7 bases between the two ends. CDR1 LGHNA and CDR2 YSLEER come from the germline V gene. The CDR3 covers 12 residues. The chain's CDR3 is CASSQGVLEQFF. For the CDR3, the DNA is TGCGCCAGCAGCCAAGGGGTCCTTGAGCAGTTCTTC.

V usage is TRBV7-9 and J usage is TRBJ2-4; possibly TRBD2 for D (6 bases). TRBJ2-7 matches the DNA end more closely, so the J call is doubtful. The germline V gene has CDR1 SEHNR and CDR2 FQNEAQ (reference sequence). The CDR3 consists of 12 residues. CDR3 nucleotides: TGTGCCAGCAGGCGGGAACCCTACGAGCAGTACTTC. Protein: CASRREPYEQYF.

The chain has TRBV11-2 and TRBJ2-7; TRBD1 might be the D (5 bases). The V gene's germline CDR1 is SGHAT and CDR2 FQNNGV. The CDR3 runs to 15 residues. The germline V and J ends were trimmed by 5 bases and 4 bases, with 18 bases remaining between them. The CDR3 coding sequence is TGTGCCAGCAGCATCCTTCCGACAGCCGGATACGAGCAGTACTTC. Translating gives CASSILPTAGYEQYF.

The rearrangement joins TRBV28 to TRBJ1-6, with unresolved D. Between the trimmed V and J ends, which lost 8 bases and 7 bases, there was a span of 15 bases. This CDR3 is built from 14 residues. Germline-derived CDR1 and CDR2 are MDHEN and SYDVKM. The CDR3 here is CASGTRRQNSPLHF. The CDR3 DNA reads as TGTGCCAGCGGAACGCGGCGGCAAAATTCACCCCTCCACTTT.

CDR3 residues: CASSTGYRGPSPLHF. For the CDR3, the DNA is TGTGCCAGCAGTACAGGGTATAGGGGGCCTTCACCCCTCCACTTT. The V call is TRBV27, the J call TRBJ1-6, with 7 bases lining up with TRBD1. The CDR3 length is 15 residues. CDR1 is MNHEY, CDR2 SMNVEV, per germline (reference sequence). V was clipped by 5 bases and J by 9 bases; unmatched bases: 10.